One and the same sample provided the 5 T cell receptor beta chains below, sequenced in a study of blood T cell repertoires in COVID-19. TCRdb's copy holds only in-frame clones and misses some; the assay was immunoSEQ multiplex PCR. Of about 130,000 clones listed, 70% to 90% are singletons. The source material was peripheral blood. The receptors here all came from a woman in her forties or fifties with acute or convalescent COVID-19.

J is TRBJ1-4 and V is TRBV27, with 9 nucleotides matching TRBD1. With V trimmed by 9 bases and J by 6 bases, 5 bases remained unmatched. From germline, CDR1 is MNHEY and CDR2 SMNVEV (reference sequence). This CDR3 spans 13 amino acids. DNA of the CDR3: TGTGCCAGTAGACAGGGGGTCCATGAAAAACTGTTTTTT. It translates to CASRQGVHEKLFF.

The chain links TRBV28 to TRBJ2-7; 8 bases align to TRBD2. The V and J ends lost 8 bases and 0 bases, in that order; junction bases with no gene match: 3. The CDR3 spans 13 residues. Per the germline V gene, CDR1 is MDHEN and CDR2 is SYDVKM. The CDR3 nucleotides are TGTGCCAGCGAGCGGGAGAGCTCCTACGAGCAGTACTTC. As protein: CASERESSYEQYF.

The V gene is TRBV20-1, the J gene TRBJ2-5, with TRBD2 matching 8 bases. The CDR3 totals 14 residues. The V gene end was trimmed by 3 bases and the J gene end by 4 bases; junction bases not matched to a gene: 7. Germline V lookup: CDR1 DFQATT, CDR2 SNEGSKA (reference sequence). CDR3 loop: CSASWTSGRETQYF. Here the CDR3 DNA reads TGCAGTGCTAGTTGGACCAGCGGGAGAGAGACCCAGTACTTC.

The J gene is TRBJ1-6, the V gene TRBV5-4, with 8 positions matching TRBD1. Unmatched junction bases numbered 7, after V lost 4 bases and J lost 10 bases. Germline V gives CDR1 SGHNT, CDR2 YYREEE (reference sequence). There are 14 residues in the CDR3. The CDR3 reads CASSERTGNSPLHF. CDR3 coding DNA: TGTGCCAGCAGCGAACGGACAGGGAACTCACCCCTCCACTTT.

This clone was counted a single time. CDR3 in amino acids: CASSSGQGGGNEQFF. The CDR3 nucleotides read TGCGCCAGCAGCTCAGGACAGGGGGGCGGCAATGAGCAGTTCTTC. The rearrangement uses TRBV5-1 and TRBJ2-1; 10 positions match TRBD1. The CDR3 is made up of 15 amino acids. Germline V gene lookup returns CDR1 SGHRS and CDR2 YFSETQ. With V trimmed by 3 bases and J by 6 bases, 6 bases remained unmatched.